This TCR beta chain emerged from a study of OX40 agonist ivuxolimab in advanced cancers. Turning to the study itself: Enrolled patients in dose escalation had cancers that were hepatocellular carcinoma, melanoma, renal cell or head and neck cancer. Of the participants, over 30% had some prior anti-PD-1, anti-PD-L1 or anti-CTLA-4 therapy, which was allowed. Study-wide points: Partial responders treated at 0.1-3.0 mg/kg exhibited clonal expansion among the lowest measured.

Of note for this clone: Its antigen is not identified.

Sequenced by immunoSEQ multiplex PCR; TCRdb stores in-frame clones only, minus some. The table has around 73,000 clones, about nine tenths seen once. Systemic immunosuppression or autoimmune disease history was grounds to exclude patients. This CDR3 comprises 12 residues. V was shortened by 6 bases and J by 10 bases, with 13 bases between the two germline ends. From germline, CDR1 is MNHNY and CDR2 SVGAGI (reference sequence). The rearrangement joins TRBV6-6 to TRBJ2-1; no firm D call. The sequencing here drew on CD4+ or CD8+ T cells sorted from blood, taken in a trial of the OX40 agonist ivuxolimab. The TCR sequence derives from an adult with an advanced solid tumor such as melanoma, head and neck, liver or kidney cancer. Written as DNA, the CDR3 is TGTGCCAGCAGAAACGGAGTTCTCGAGCAGTTCTTC. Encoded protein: CASRNGVLEQFF.